A selection of T cell receptor beta chains follows, all from one sample in a study of TIL therapy for anti-PD-1-resistant metastatic lung cancer. Assay: immunoSEQ multiplex PCR; the TCRdb copy retains only in-frame clones and omits some. The sample has about 95,000 clones, around 71% seen once. This material consisted of tumor tissue, taken at baseline. The origin of the receptors is a person aged 25 to 80 with non-small cell lung cancer. The CDR3 runs from the conserved cysteine through the conserved F or W. D genes are given only for firm matches. Only part of the rows carry a size: once, few, many, or a class if the clone is expanded.

>TRBD1|TRBV28|TRBJ2-4|NA
CASSLTIGQGGNIQYF
TGTGCCAGCAGTTTAACCATAGGACAGGGTGGAAACATTCAGTACTTC
>NA|TRBV7-2|TRBJ1-1|NA
CASSYGLMNTEAFF
TGTGCCAGCAGCTACGGCTTAATGAACACTGAAGCTTTCTTT
>NA|TRBV6-5|TRBJ2-3|NA
CASSRDRRDTQYF
TGTGCCAGCAGTCGGGACCGGCGGGATACGCAGTATTTT
>TRBD2|TRBV4-2|TRBJ2-3|NA
CASSPGGGETDTQYF
TGTGCCAGCAGCCCGGGAGGCGGTGAGACAGATACGCAGTATTTT
>NA|TRBV19|TRBJ2-7|many
CASSSTSQEQYF
TGTGCCAGTAGTTCCACTAGCCAGGAGCAGTACTTC
>TRBD2|TRBV4-2|TRBJ2-3|many
CASSSVIAGNTDTQYF
TGTGCCAGCAGCTCGGTCATAGCGGGGAACACAGATACGCAGTATTTT
>NA|TRBV11-3|TRBJ2-7|NA
CASSLARTGEQYF
TGTGCCAGCAGCTTAGCGCGGACTGGTGAGCAGTACTTC
>NA|TRBV28|TRBJ1-3|NA
CASSGPGNTIYF
TGTGCCAGCAGCGGGCCTGGAAACACCATATATTTT
>NA|TRBV5-8|TRBJ2-2|NA
CASSFRAGATGELFF
TGTGCCAGCAGCTTTAGGGCAGGGGCCACCGGGGAGCTGTTTTTT
>NA|TRBV2|TRBJ1-5|NA
CASRSGELQPQHF
TGTGCCAGCAGGTCGGGGGAGTTACAGCCCCAGCATTTT
>TRBD2|TRBV27|TRBJ2-7|NA
CASSLGLAGGPYEQYF
TGTGCCAGCAGTTTAGGACTAGCGGGAGGGCCCTACGAGCAGTACTTC
>TRBD2|TRBV19|TRBJ2-3|NA
CASSTGRISGVADTQYF
TGTGCCAGTAGCACCGGGAGGATTAGCGGGGTGGCAGATACGCAGTATTTT
>TRBD1|TRBV28|TRBJ1-3|NA
CASSSNRGRNTIYF
TGTGCCAGCAGTTCAAACAGGGGACGTAACACCATATATTTT
>TRBD2|TRBV29-1|TRBJ2-5|NA
CSVEDTSGWETQYF
TGCAGCGTTGAAGATACTAGCGGGTGGGAGACCCAGTACTTC
>NA|TRBV6-1|TRBJ1-1|NA
CASSEWGGNTEAFF
TGTGCCAGCAGTGAATGGGGAGGGAACACTGAAGCTTTCTTT
>NA|TRBV28|TRBJ1-5|NA
CASSFDQRSNQPQHF
TGTGCCAGCAGTTTTGACCAGCGCAGCAATCAGCCCCAGCATTTT
>TRBD1|TRBV4-1|TRBJ2-3|once
CASSQDDRGTATQYF
TGCGCCAGCAGCCAAGATGACAGGGGGACGGCTACGCAGTATTTT
>NA|TRBV7-3|TRBJ2-5|NA
CASSLTGGPGTQYF
TGTGCCAGCAGCTTAACGGGGGGGCCTGGGACCCAGTACTTC
>NA|TRBV18|TRBJ1-1|few
CASSPNQGYTEAFF
TGTGCCAGCTCACCAAATCAGGGGTATACTGAAGCTTTCTTT
>TRBD2|TRBV24-1|TRBJ2-5|NA
CATSDSRTSGYQETQYF
TGTGCCACCAGTGATTCGAGGACTAGCGGATACCAAGAGACCCAGTACTTC
>TRBD1|TRBV2|TRBJ2-7|NA
CASSSGTDSYEQYF
TGTGCCAGCAGTTCCGGGACAGACTCCTACGAGCAGTACTTC
>NA|TRBV21-1|TRBJ2-1|NA
CASSNTRAGCLEQFF
TGTGCCAGCAGCAATACTCGGGCAGGGTGTCTTGAGCAGTTCTTC
>TRBD2|TRBV14|TRBJ2-3|NA
CASSQGSGGPYTQYF
TGTGCCAGCAGCCAAGGAAGCGGGGGGCCGTATACGCAGTATTTT
>NA|TRBV28|TRBJ1-1|NA
CASSLMVNTEAFF
TGTGCCAGCAGTTTAATGGTGAACACTGAAGCTTTCTTT
>TRBD1|TRBV5-4|TRBJ1-2|NA
CASGPGQGSANYGYTF
TGTGCCAGCGGTCCGGGACAGGGTTCAGCGAACTATGGCTACACCTTC
>NA|TRBV18|TRBJ1-1|NA
CASSIVGAGNTEAFF
TGTGCCAGCTCAATAGTCGGCGCAGGGAACACTGAAGCTTTCTTT
>NA|TRBV28|TRBJ1-4|few
CASSLLSAGANEKLFF
TGTGCCAGCAGTTTACTCTCGGCAGGGGCGAATGAAAAACTGTTTTTT
>NA|TRBV9|TRBJ1-3|NA
CASRPGSGNTIYF
TGTGCCAGCAGGCCCGGATCTGGAAACACCATATATTTT
>TRBD2|TRBV27|TRBJ2-7|NA
CASSPGLAPHEQYF
TGTGCCAGCAGTCCCGGACTAGCCCCCCACGAGCAGTACTTC
>NA|TRBV2|TRBJ2-6|NA
CASSYLAPWGANVLTF
TGTGCCAGCAGTTACCTGGCCCCGTGGGGGGCCAACGTCCTGACTTTC
>NA|TRBV9|TRBJ2-1|NA
CASSDITAYNEQFF
TGTGCCAGCAGCGACATAACCGCCTACAATGAGCAGTTCTTC
>NA|TRBV7-9|TRBJ1-6|few
CASSLFALAILGSPLHF
TGTGCCAGCAGCTTATTCGCGCTGGCTATATTAGGTTCACCCCTCCACTTT
>TRBD1|TRBV5-1|TRBJ2-7|NA
CASLGGTGRQYF
TGCGCCAGCTTAGGTGGGACAGGGAGGCAGTACTTC
>NA|TRBV18|TRBJ2-1|NA
CASSPTQGLGYNEQFF
TGTGCCAGCTCACCTACACAGGGATTGGGATACAATGAGCAGTTCTTC
>NA|TRBV11-2|TRBJ1-5|NA
CASSTQGNQPQHF
TGTGCCAGCAGCACACAGGGAAATCAGCCCCAGCATTTT
>NA|TRBV25-1|TRBJ1-1|NA
CASSEYEFTEAFF
TGTGCCAGCAGTGAATATGAGTTCACTGAAGCTTTCTTT
>NA|TRBV3-1/TRBV3-2|TRBJ1-1|NA
CASSQMGRNTEAFF
TGTGCCAGCAGCCAAATGGGGCGGAACACTGAAGCTTTCTTT
>TRBD2|TRBV27|TRBJ2-5|NA
CASSLYGSGRVQETQYF
TGTGCCAGCAGTCTGTACGGTAGCGGGAGAGTTCAAGAGACCCAGTACTTC
>NA|TRBV28|TRBJ2-7|NA
CASRTLPVYEQYF
TGTGCCAGCAGGACCCTACCGGTCTACGAGCAGTACTTC
>NA|TRBV5-1|TRBJ2-5|NA
CASSLGGTRQETQYF
TGCGCCAGCAGCTTGGGGGGAACGAGGCAAGAGACCCAGTACTTC
>NA|TRBV5-4|TRBJ2-7|few
CASSDGANYEQYF
TGTGCCAGCAGTGATGGGGCCAACTACGAGCAGTACTTC
>NA|TRBV6-5|TRBJ2-7|once
CASSFSMSSYEQYF
TGTGCCAGCAGTTTTAGCATGAGCTCCTACGAGCAGTACTTC
>NA|TRBV3-1/TRBV3-2|TRBJ1-4|NA
CASSQRDLKLFF
TGTGCCAGCAGCCAAAGGGACCTCAAACTGTTTTTT
>NA|TRBV7-7|TRBJ2-1|NA
CASSLGLAQYNEQFF
TGTGCCAGCAGCTTAGGTCTCGCGCAGTACAATGAGCAGTTCTTC
>NA|TRBV6-2/TRBV6-3|TRBJ2-6|few
CASSHSPGRSPSGANVLTF
TGTGCCAGCAGTCATTCTCCGGGACGGTCACCCTCTGGGGCCAACGTCCTGACTTTC
>TRBD2|TRBV11-2|TRBJ2-2|NA
CASTYRTSSGELFF
TGTGCCAGCACCTACAGGACTAGCTCCGGGGAGCTGTTTTTT
>NA|TRBV30|TRBJ1-6|NA
CAWSVQGGPPLHF
TGTGCCTGGAGTGTACAAGGAGGCCCACCCCTCCACTTT
>NA|TRBV7-6|TRBJ2-5|NA
CASSPSIRYQDLETQYF
TGTGCCAGCAGCCCAAGTATAAGGTATCAAGATTTGGAGACCCAGTACTTC
>NA|TRBV6-5|TRBJ1-3|NA
CASSLGLWGNTIYF
TGTGCCAGCAGTCTCGGACTCTGGGGAAACACCATATATTTT
>NA|TRBV4-1|TRBJ2-3|NA
CASSQDRALFTDTQYF
TGCGCCAGCAGCCAAGACAGGGCTCTTTTCACAGATACGCAGTATTTT
>NA|TRBV9|TRBJ1-4|NA
CASSFRDSGDNEKLFF
TGTGCCAGCAGCTTCCGGGACTCGGGAGATAATGAAAAACTGTTTTTT
>NA|TRBV7-8|TRBJ2-2|NA
CASSLARDLFTGELFF
TGTGCCAGCAGCTTAGCGCGGGACTTATTCACCGGGGAGCTGTTTTTT
>NA|TRBV5-1|TRBJ2-3|large
CASSLRQVSSTDTQYF
TGCGCCAGCAGCTTGCGACAGGTCTCTAGCACAGATACGCAGTATTTT
>NA|TRBV25-1|TRBJ1-3|NA
CASSPSGGKEPGNTIYF
TGTGCCAGCAGCCCCAGTGGAGGGAAGGAGCCTGGAAACACCATATATTTT